This is a list of T cell receptor beta chains from one sample in a study of T-cell reconstitution after alpha-beta-depleted transplantation in children. Using its own MiXCR run on the PCR reads, TCRdb lists one record per CDR3 protein. The sample includes 350,000 to 450,000 distinct CDR3 sequences, roughly 22% of them seen just once. This material consisted of PBMCs from the stem cell graft donor, taken from the stem cell graft. These receptors were obtained from a human donor who donated a stem cell graft to a child with acute myeloid leukemia. CDR3s include the opening cysteine and the closing phenylalanine or tryptophan. Fields, in order: D gene, clone size, V gene, J gene, CDR3 protein, CDR3 DNA. D genes are given only for firm matches. Clone size appears in some rows only: once, few, many, or a class for an expanded clone.

>TRBD2|.|TRBV15|TRBJ2-1
CATSRDYRLAGVWEGNEQFF
TGTGCCACCAGCAGAGATTACCGACTAGCGGGAGTCTGGGAAGGGAATGAGCAGTTCTTC
>TRBD1|.|TRBV15|TRBJ2-4
CATSREIGQGFGLAKNIQYF
TGTGCCACCAGCAGAGAGATAGGACAGGGATTTGGGCTAGCCAAAAACATTCAGTACTTC
>.|once|TRBV28|TRBJ2-3
CASSPTRTRDTQYF
TGTGCCAGCAGTCCTACACGCACCCGGGATACGCAGTATTTT
>.|.|TRBV28|TRBJ2-7
CASREGQPNYEQYF
TGTGCCAGCAGGGAGGGACAGCCGAACTACGAGCAGTACTTC
>TRBD2|few|TRBV12-3/TRBV12-4|TRBJ2-1
CASSLKRLAESPNEQFF
TGTGCCAGCAGTTTGAAGAGACTAGCGGAATCTCCCAATGAGCAGTTCTTC
>TRBD2|few|TRBV6-2/TRBV6-3|TRBJ2-1
CASSYLGTSGAGQFF
TGTGCCAGCAGTTACCTGGGGACTAGCGGAGCCGGGCAGTTCTTC
>TRBD2|.|TRBV11-1|TRBJ2-2
CASSLAAGAGGTGELFF
TGTGCCAGCAGCTTAGCCGCGGGAGCTGGGGGCACCGGGGAGCTGTTTTTT
>.|.|TRBV6-4|TRBJ1-5
CASLEDSYNQPQHF
TGTGCCAGCCTGGAGGACAGCTACAATCAGCCCCAGCATTTT
>.|many|TRBV5-6|TRBJ2-3
CASSYAAADTQYF
TGTGCCAGCAGCTACGCCGCCGCAGATACGCAGTATTTT
>.|many|TRBV12-3/TRBV12-4|TRBJ2-5
CASSPSAATQYF
TGTGCCAGCAGCCCCTCGGCCGCGACCCAGTACTTC
>.|few|TRBV6-5|TRBJ2-1
CASSRGTRGLNEQFF
TGTGCCAGCAGTAGGGGGACCCGGGGCCTCAATGAGCAGTTCTTC
>TRBD2|.|TRBV3-1|TRBJ2-3
CASSQEPSGSTDTQYF
TGTGCCAGCAGCCAAGAACCTAGCGGGAGCACAGATACGCAGTATTTT